The 15 T cell receptor beta chains given below trace back to one sample, sequenced in a study of blood T cells in healthy people across ages. With a J-beta primer mix and a sample-barcoded 5' primer, a second PCR ran roughly 6 to 12 cycles. TCRdb re-derived calls from the 5' RACE reads in MiXCR, one entry per CDR3 protein. Among about 1.4 million distinct CDR3 sequences listed, 59% were seen once. Sequenced input: blood. The source of these receptors is a young man in good health.

J is TRBJ2-5 and V is TRBV12-3 or TRBV12-4, with D hard to call. Trimming removed 5 bases from V and 11 bases from J, with 21 bases in between. CDR3 size: 14 residues. The CDR3 sequence: CASSPRYKGNEQYF. The CDR3 DNA reads as TGTGCCAGCAGTCCACGATATAAGGGCAATGAGCAGTACTTC.

The chain uses TRBV27 and TRBJ2-7; 7 positions match TRBD1. This CDR3 spans 14 amino acids. V lost 4 bases to trimming and J lost 4 bases; unmatched junction nucleotides: 7. Germline V CDR1 and CDR2: MNHEY, SMNVEV (reference sequence). CDR3 nucleotides: TGTGCCAGCAGTTCTTATCGGACAGGTTACGAGCAGTACTTC. Residues: CASSSYRTGYEQYF.

The chain couples TRBV7-9 to TRBJ1-4; D gene ambiguous. V lost 6 bases and J lost 8, with 10 bases in between. This CDR3 spans 12 amino acids. Germline V CDR1 and CDR2: SEHNR, FQNEAQ (reference sequence). Here the CDR3 DNA reads TGTGCCAGCAGAGGGAGGAACGAAAAACTGTTTTTT. Translating it yields CASRGRNEKLFF.

This clonotype was picked up one time. This chain joins TRBV12-3 or TRBV12-4 and TRBJ2-5; a possible D gene is TRBD2 (6 bases). There are 14 residues in the CDR3. Trimming removed 3 bases from V and 5 bases from J, with 13 bases in between. The CDR3 nucleotides read TGTGCCAGCAGTTTCGAGGTAGCGGAGGAGACCCAGTACTTC. Its protein is CASSFEVAEETQYF.

The chain has TRBV6-5 and TRBJ2-7; no definite D call. Deletions cut 2 bases from V and 2 bases from J, with 10 bases between. The CDR3 has 14 residues. The germline gives CDR1 MNHEY, CDR2 SVGAGI. The CDR3 nucleotides are TGTGCCAGCAGTTACACAGAGGTAGCCTACGAGCAGTACTTC. Translation gives CASSYTEVAYEQYF.

The CDR3 nucleotides are TGCAGCACTAGGACAGGCGGATCTAAGACCCAGTACTTC. Its translation is CSTRTGGSKTQYF. The chain couples TRBV20-1 to TRBJ2-5, with TRBD1 matching over 7 bases. CDR1 and CDR2 from the germline V gene are DFQATT and SNEGSKA (reference sequence). This CDR3 comprises 13 residues.

The chain employs TRBV14 and TRBJ1-5; D unclear. The germline CDR1 and CDR2 sequences are SGHDN and FVKESK. The CDR3 covers 12 residues. V was clipped by 8 bases and J by 5 bases, with 10 bases between them. The CDR3 DNA reads TGTGCCAGCGTTTGGCCTGATCAGCCCCAGCATTTT. It yields the protein CASVWPDQPQHF.

The rearrangement uses TRBV10-3 and TRBJ2-1; D unresolved. The germline V gene has CDR1 ENHRY and CDR2 SYGVKD. Trimming stripped 5 bases from V and 7 bases from J, with 12 bases between. This CDR3 has 13 residues. DNA of the CDR3: TGTGCCATCAGTCCTGTGGGGATTAATGAGCAGTTCTTC. It specifies CAISPVGINEQFF.

The gene calls are TRBV27 and TRBJ2-5, with D tentatively TRBD1 (6 bases). The length of the CDR3 is 16 residues. Deletions cut 8 bases from V and 5 bases from J, with 24 bases between. Germline-derived CDR1 and CDR2 are MNHEY and SMNVEV (reference sequence). CDR3: CASRSALDSLGETQYF. The CDR3 DNA sequence: TGTGCCAGCCGATCAGCTTTGGACAGCCTGGGGGAGACCCAGTACTTC.

This clonotype was seen more than once but under ten times. The rearrangement links TRBV6-1 to TRBJ2-7; 7 positions agree with TRBD2. The CDR3 length is 16 residues. The germline V gene encodes CDR1 MNHNS and CDR2 SASEGT. V gave up 6 bases and J gave up 0 bases; unmatched junction bases: 11. The CDR3 region has the DNA TGTGCCAGCAGGTCCACGTCTAGCGGCTCCTCCTACGAGCAGTACTTC. This encodes CASRSTSSGSSYEQYF.

The rearrangement joins TRBV5-1 to TRBJ2-3; D tentatively fits TRBD1 or TRBD2 (5 bases each). The germline gives CDR1 SGHRS, CDR2 YFSETQ. Trimming stripped 0 bases from V and 2 bases from J, with 19 bases between. This CDR3 has 18 amino acids. The CDR3 region is CASSLVSPGTLNTDTQYF. CDR3 bases: TGCGCCAGCAGCTTGGTTTCCCCCGGGACCCTTAACACAGATACGCAGTATTTT.

This chain's CDR3 is CASRNNPGGDEQFF. The CDR3 region has the DNA TGTGCCAGCAGAAACAACCCGGGCGGGGATGAGCAGTTCTTC. The chain carries TRBV28 and TRBJ2-1; a possible D gene is TRBD2 (6 bases). This CDR3 has 14 amino acids. Germline-derived CDR1 and CDR2 are MDHEN and SYDVKM. Trimming took 6 bases from V and 8 from J, leaving 17 bases between them.

The V gene is TRBV24-1, the J gene TRBJ2-3, with 9 bases lining up with TRBD2. V was clipped by 1 base and J by 1 base; unmatched bases: 5. The CDR3 length is 17 residues. Germline V lookup: CDR1 KGHDR, CDR2 SFDVKD. The DNA for the CDR3 is TGTGCCACCAGTGATTTCACAGCGGGGGGTCGCACAGATACGCAGTATTTT. Translation gives CATSDFTAGGRTDTQYF.

In DNA form, the CDR3 reads TGTGCCAGCAGCTTGGGACAGGGGGAAGAAAACATTCAGTACTTC. Translating it yields CASSLGQGEENIQYF. The chain carries TRBV7-8 and TRBJ2-4; the match to TRBD1 covers 11 bases. With V trimmed by 3 bases and J by 5 bases, 3 bases remained unmatched. CDR1 and CDR2 (germline): SGHVS, FQNEAQ. The CDR3 length is 15 residues.

This sequence joins TRBV12-3 or TRBV12-4 and TRBJ2-2; no firm D call. Between the trimmed V and J ends, which lost 10 bases and 0 bases, there was a span of 12 bases. The CDR3 runs 14 residues. CDR3 sequence reads: CATSTVANTGELFF. The DNA for the CDR3 is TGTGCCACCTCGACTGTCGCGAACACCGGGGAGCTGTTTTTT.